Listed here are 11 T cell receptor beta chains from one sample, sequenced in a study of T cell changes during pregnancy in multiple sclerosis. This table comes from immunoSEQ multiplex PCR, and its TCRdb copy is limited to in-frame clones, with some not included. The sample carries under 45,000 clones, approximately 96% recorded once. The sample was peripheral blood, taken in the second trimester of pregnancy. These receptors were collected from a female donor with multiple sclerosis, enrolled in a pregnancy study.

The sample holds one count of this clone. The chain is built from TRBV6-1 and TRBJ1-5; no clear D gene. Germline lookup yields CDR1 MNHNS and CDR2 SASEGT. This CDR3 comprises 15 residues. V was pared by 5 bases and J by 5 bases, with 16 bases between. CDR3 nucleotides: TGTGCCAGCAGTCGCGGGCGGCAGGAGTATCAGCCCCAGCATTTT. It codes for CASSRGRQEYQPQHF.

The chain carries TRBV5-1 and TRBJ2-6; 7 nucleotides agree with TRBD1. This CDR3 contains 19 residues. The V segment lost 1 base and the J segment 0 bases; nucleotides outside the gene matches: 10. Germline loops: CDR1 SGHRS, CDR2 YFSETQ. CDR3 region: CASSLSGQVPHSGANVLTF. As DNA, the CDR3 is TGCGCCAGCAGCTTGAGCGGACAGGTACCTCACTCTGGGGCCAACGTCCTGACTTTC.

The chain uses TRBV29-1 and TRBJ1-4; TRBD1 might be the D (5 bases). Germline loops: CDR1 SQVTM, CDR2 ANQGSEA. The CDR3 covers 14 residues. The V and J ends lost 4 bases and 8 bases respectively, with 17 bases between them. CDR3 coding DNA: TGCAGCGTTGTCCCCCAGGGCCTGGGGGAAAAACTGTTTTTT. This encodes CSVVPQGLGEKLFF.

The rearrangement links TRBV27 to TRBJ1-5, with D possibly matching TRBD1 (6 bases). This CDR3 is 17 amino acids long. Trimming shortened V by 3 bases and J by 0 bases, and 15 bases separated the two germline ends. Germline CDR1 MNHEY, CDR2 SMNVEV (reference sequence). This CDR3 is CASSLNGRGYSNQPQHF. The CDR3 region has the DNA TGTGCCAGCAGTTTGAACGGGAGGGGGTATAGCAATCAGCCCCAGCATTTT.

This clone appeared a single time. The CDR3, as DNA: TGTGCCAGCAGTTACTCGGAAGGGGGCAACGAGCAGTACTTC. It specifies CASSYSEGGNEQYF. The V and J genes are TRBV6-6 and TRBJ2-7, with 7 bases aligning to TRBD1. Looked up from germline, CDR1 is MNHNY and CDR2 is SVGAGI (reference sequence). The V gene end was trimmed by 0 bases and the J gene end by 5 bases; junction bases not matched to a gene: 4. The CDR3 contains 14 residues.

This clone was seen a handful of times. In nucleotides, the CDR3 is TGTGCCAGCAGGGAAAGGACAGGGCTCTACGAGCAGTACTTC. Encoded protein: CASRERTGLYEQYF. The J gene is TRBJ2-7, the V gene TRBV2; 8 bases are a match to TRBD1. With V trimmed by 6 bases and J by 3 bases, 7 bases remained unmatched. Germline CDR1 SNHLY, CDR2 FYNNEI. The CDR3 consists of 14 residues.

This chain connects TRBV6-1 to TRBJ1-2; D uncertain. V shed 2 bases and J shed 0 bases, with 13 bases lying between them. CDR1 and CDR2 (germline): MNHNS, SASEGT. This CDR3 spans 16 amino acids. CDR3 coding DNA: TGTGCCAGCAGTGAACCGGTGGCGGGAACTAACTATGGCTACACCTTC. Protein product: CASSEPVAGTNYGYTF.

The chain is built from TRBV2 and TRBJ1-2, with D perhaps TRBD1 (6 bases). The CDR3 loop spans 15 amino acids. The V gene's germline CDR1 is SNHLY and CDR2 FYNNEI. V was pared by 2 bases and J by 5 bases, with 15 bases between. Here the CDR3 reads CASSEWGGGGYGYTF. The CDR3 DNA sequence: TGTGCCAGCAGTGAATGGGGGGGCGGGGGGTATGGCTACACCTTC.

The chain combines TRBV27 with TRBJ2-3, with 9 bases matching TRBD2. In germline, CDR1 is MNHEY, CDR2 SMNVEV (reference sequence). This CDR3 is 15 amino acids long. With V trimmed by 2 bases and J by 0 bases, 0 bases remained unmatched. In DNA, the CDR3 is TGTGCCAGCAGTTTACTAGCGGGAAGCACAGATACGCAGTATTTT. Protein: CASSLLAGSTDTQYF.

The V and J genes are TRBV7-2 and TRBJ2-1; weak D call: TRBD1 (5 bases). There are 13 residues in the CDR3. Trimming pared 1 base from V and 5 bases from J, leaving 6 bases between. Looked up from germline, CDR1 is SGHTA and CDR2 is FQGNSA. CDR3 DNA sequence: TGTGCCAGCAGCTTAGGACAGCACAATGAGCAGTTCTTC. This gives the protein CASSLGQHNEQFF.

This chain joins TRBV7-9 and TRBJ2-7; 10 bases map to TRBD2. The CDR3 is made up of 17 amino acids. With V trimmed by 2 bases and J by 1 base, 8 bases remained unmatched. Germline CDR1 reads SEHNR; CDR2 reads FQNEAQ (reference sequence). The CDR3 DNA follows: TGTGCCAGCAGCTTAAGCCTAGCGGGGGCCCGTTCCTACGAGCAGTACTTC. Protein: CASSLSLAGARSYEQYF.